The 21 T cell receptor beta chains reported below all come from one sample, sequenced in a study of T cell responses to AZD1222 COVID-19 vaccine. TCRdb keeps only in-frame clones here, not all; method: immunoSEQ multiplex PCR. The table lists tens of thousands of clones, around nine tenths of them singletons. The sample consisted of peripheral blood, taken on day 0 of AZD1222 vaccination. The receptors derive from an adult in good health.

The rearrangement links TRBV19 to TRBJ1-1, with a possible D match to TRBD1 (6 bases). V shed 5 bases and J shed 0 bases, with 10 bases lying between them. From germline, CDR1 is LNHDA and CDR2 SQIVND (reference sequence). The CDR3 runs to 14 residues. In DNA form, the CDR3 reads TGTGCCAGTAGTGGGGGCAGCCTGAACACTGAAGCTTTCTTT. Translation: CASSGGSLNTEAFF.

This sequence joins TRBV4-3 and TRBJ1-2; perhaps TRBD1 as D (5 bases). CDR1 LGHNA and CDR2 YSLEER come from the germline V gene. Trimming took off 0 bases at V and 6 bases at J, with 14 bases between the two ends. This CDR3 has 15 residues. CDR3 residues: CASSQDMSRDHGYTF. Here the CDR3 DNA reads TGCGCCAGCAGCCAAGATATGAGCAGGGACCATGGCTACACCTTC.

This sequence joins TRBV12-3 or TRBV12-4 and TRBJ2-7; 8 positions agree with TRBD1. There are 13 residues in the CDR3. J was trimmed by 9 bases and V by 2 bases; bases with no gene match: 6. The CDR3 bases are TGTGCCAGCAGTTTATGGGACAGGAGACGGCAGTACTTC. Amino acids: CASSLWDRRRQYF.

The chain combines TRBV3-1 (or the pseudogene TRBV3-2) with TRBJ2-3, with D perhaps matching TRBD1 (6 bases). Looked up from germline, CDR1 is LGHDT and CDR2 is YNNKEL (reference sequence). The V end was cut by 4 bases, the J end by 4 bases, with 18 bases between. This CDR3 spans 16 amino acids. This CDR3 reads CASSLWTADGADTQYF. The CDR3, as DNA: TGTGCCAGCAGCCTCTGGACAGCCGACGGGGCAGATACGCAGTATTTT.

This clone was seen only once. J is TRBJ2-3 and V is TRBV2, with no clear D. The V end was cut by 1 base, the J end by 7 bases, with 9 bases between. The CDR3 covers 13 residues. Germline loops: CDR1 SNHLY, CDR2 FYNNEI. In DNA, the CDR3 is TGTGCCAGCAGTGAAGGGTCGATGTATACGCAGTATTTT. The encoded protein is CASSEGSMYTQYF.

J is TRBJ1-4 and V is TRBV20-1; no reliable D call. The CDR3 loop spans 11 amino acids. V lost 5 bases and J 12 bases, leaving 13 bases between the germline ends. Germline values: CDR1 DFQATT, CDR2 SNEGSKA (reference sequence). For the CDR3, the DNA is TGCAGTGCTCCACTGGGGAGGGAACTGTTTTTT. Protein: CSAPLGRELFF.

This chain joins TRBV4-3 and TRBJ1-6, with no clear D. Germline V CDR1 and CDR2: LGHNA, YSLEER. The CDR3 has 18 amino acids. Trimming took off 0 bases at V and 0 bases at J, with 12 bases between the two ends. This chain's CDR3 is CASSQDPGSSSYNSPLHF. The CDR3 region has the DNA TGCGCCAGCAGCCAAGATCCTGGCAGCAGCTCCTATAATTCACCCCTCCACTTT.

The CDR3 reads CASSLGVFPDTEAFF. For the CDR3, the DNA is TGTGCCAGCAGCTTAGGGGTCTTTCCCGACACTGAAGCTTTCTTT. The chain uses TRBV11-2 and TRBJ1-1, with D unresolved. V was shortened by 1 base and J by 3 bases, with 12 bases between the two germline ends. Germline CDR1 and CDR2: SGHAT and FQNNGV. The CDR3 totals 15 residues.

This chain joins TRBV7-9 and TRBJ1-2; no reliable D call. The CDR3 extends over 13 amino acids. Trimming cost V 5 bases and J 8 bases, with 15 bases left between them. Looked up from germline, CDR1 is SEHNR and CDR2 is FQNEAQ (reference sequence). The CDR3 DNA is TGTGCCAGCAGCCAAGGAGGCAGCCTGGGCTACACCTTC. Residues: CASSQGGSLGYTF.

V gene TRBV28 combines with J gene TRBJ1-5, with D unresolved. V dropped 3 bases and J dropped 7 bases, with 7 bases sitting between them. The CDR3 consists of 12 residues. CDR1 and CDR2 from the germline V gene are MDHEN and SYDVKM. The CDR3 sequence: CASSLTGQPQHF. The CDR3 DNA follows: TGTGCCAGCAGTTTGACTGGGCAGCCCCAGCATTTT.

CDR3 DNA sequence: TGTGCCAGCAGCCCCGGGACAGGGGGCCATAGCAATCAGCCCCAGCATTTT. It codes for CASSPGTGGHSNQPQHF. The V call is TRBV4-2, the J call TRBJ1-5, with 12 bases that match TRBD1. J lost 0 bases, V lost 4 bases, and 4 bases had no gene match. CDR1 and CDR2 from the germline V gene are LGHNA and YNFKEQ. This CDR3 has 17 residues.

V usage is TRBV27 and J usage is TRBJ2-7; 7 nucleotides agree with TRBD1. V dropped 6 bases and J dropped 3; count of bases not matched to a gene: 11. Germline CDR1 reads MNHEY; CDR2 reads SMNVEV (reference sequence). This CDR3 comprises 15 residues. CDR3 coding DNA: TGTGCCAGCAGGAGGGCCGGGACAGACCTCTACGAGCAGTACTTC. It translates to CASRRAGTDLYEQYF.

CDR3 in amino acids: CASSPDGTGELFF. DNA for the CDR3: TGTGCCAGCAGCCCTGACGGAACCGGGGAGCTGTTTTTT. V is TRBV7-2 and J is TRBJ2-2; D gene unclear. V was pared by 5 bases and J by 5 bases, with 9 bases between. Germline-derived CDR1 and CDR2 are SGHTA and FQGNSA. The CDR3 spans 13 residues.

J is TRBJ1-2 and V is TRBV11-1, with D possibly matching TRBD1 (5 bases). The CDR3 covers 13 residues. The germline gives CDR1 SGHAT, CDR2 FQDESV (reference sequence). The V gene lost 1 base and the J gene lost 8 bases, with 11 bases spanning the gap. The CDR3 here is CASSLGRGDGYTF. The CDR3 region has the DNA TGTGCCAGCAGCTTAGGGCGGGGCGACGGCTACACCTTC.

The V and J genes are TRBV10-2 and TRBJ2-7; possible D gene TRBD1, 5 bases. CDR1 is WSHSY, CDR2 SAAADI, per germline. V was trimmed by 4 bases and J by 2 bases, leaving 12 bases between them. This CDR3 contains 14 residues. This CDR3 reads CASSGQGGPYEQYF. In DNA, the CDR3 is TGCGCCAGCAGTGGGCAGGGTGGACCCTACGAGCAGTACTTC.

Turning to this clone: One end of the junction fails to match germline, which may point to a read error. The chain joins TRBV3-1 (or the pseudogene TRBV3-2) to TRBJ1-2; D uncertain. The CDR3 extends over 12 amino acids. Germline V gene sequence: CDR1 LGHDT, CDR2 YNNKEL (reference sequence). DNA of the CDR3: TGTGCCAGCAGCCACTCTCCCCCTAATTTCGTCTTC. This sequence encodes CASSHSPPNFVF.

The J gene is TRBJ1-4, the V gene TRBV28; TRBD1 agrees at 7 bases. The CDR3 has 17 amino acids. CDR1 is MDHEN and CDR2 is SYDVKM in the germline V gene. J lost 3 bases, V lost 5 bases, and 12 bases had no gene match. This chain's CDR3 is CASSPRQGQGPNEKLFF. In nucleotides, the CDR3 is TGTGCCAGCAGTCCCCGACAGGGTCAAGGACCTAATGAAAAACTGTTTTTT. Full variable domain (outside the CDR3, taken from reference TRBV28 and TRBJ1-4): DVKVTQSSRYLVKRTGEKVFLECVQDMDHENMFWYRQDPGLGLRLIYFSYDVKMKEKGDIPEGYSVSREKKERFSLILESASTNQTSMYLCASSPRQGQGPNEKLFFGSGTQLSVL.

The CDR3 loop reads CATPREPYTDTQYF. In nucleotides, the CDR3 is TGTGCCACCCCCCGGGAACCTTACACAGATACGCAGTATTTT. V and J are TRBV7-9 and TRBJ2-3; D may be TRBD2 (5 bases). Germline V CDR1 and CDR2: SEHNR, FQNEAQ (reference sequence). The CDR3 loop spans 14 amino acids. Deletions cut 10 bases from V and 2 bases from J, with 16 bases between.

The chain combines TRBV11-2 with TRBJ2-2, with 15 bases matching TRBD2. This CDR3 comprises 13 residues. CDR1 and CDR2 from the germline V gene are SGHAT and FQNNGV. The junction had 3 bases not matched to a gene; V was cut back by 4 bases and J by 15 bases. The CDR3 reads CASSSGLAGGMFF. In nucleotides, the CDR3 is TGTGCCAGCAGCTCGGGACTAGCGGGAGGAATGTTTTTT.

This clone was counted between two and nine times. The chain is built from TRBV2 and TRBJ1-5; D gene ambiguous. Germline CDR1 reads SNHLY; CDR2 reads FYNNEI. V was clipped by 4 bases and J by 4 bases, with 11 bases between them. The CDR3 sequence is 14 residues long. This CDR3 reads CASSAAGWNQPQHF. CDR3 in DNA: TGTGCCAGCAGTGCGGCGGGGTGGAATCAGCCCCAGCATTTT. The full variable domain, in which reference TRBV2 and TRBJ1-5 provide the parts outside the CDR3, is EPEVTQTPSHQVTQMGQEVILRCVPISNHLYFYWYRQILGQKVEFLVSFYNNEISEKSEIFDDQFSVERPDGSNFTLKIRSTKLEDSAMYFCASSAAGWNQPQHFGDGTRLSIL.

The chain combines TRBV28 with TRBJ2-7, with 8 bases that match TRBD1. The germline V gene encodes CDR1 MDHEN and CDR2 SYDVKM. V lost 6 bases and J lost 9; bases outside the gene matches: 10. The CDR3 contains 13 residues. CDR3 residues: CASRSGQGSVQYF. The CDR3 DNA reads as TGTGCCAGCAGATCCGGACAGGGTAGCGTGCAGTACTTC.